Presented here are 6 T cell receptor beta chains from one specimen sequenced in a study of molecular identifiers for immune sequencing clone quantification. TCRdb analysed the PCR reads with MiXCR anew, one entry per CDR3 protein. The data show some 9,800 distinct CDR3 sequences, 19% seen once. Sequenced input: naive CD8+ T cells from blood, with Jurkat cell RNA spiked in. Subset of the sample: FACS-sorted CD8+CD4-CCR7+CD45RA+ naive T cells. These receptors originate from a human donor in good health. Some libraries in this study had Jurkat cell RNA spiked in.

In this sample, this clonotype is medium-sized (0.01 to 0.1%). CDR3 sequence (DNA): TGTGCCAGCAGGTGGGCCGGTGAAGCTTTCTTT. Amino acids: CASRWAGEAFF. The V gene is TRBV6-5, the J gene TRBJ1-1; D gene ambiguous. The V and J ends lost 6 bases and 7 bases respectively, with 9 bases between them. This CDR3 has 11 amino acids. Germline assignment: CDR1 MNHEY and CDR2 SVGAGI.

This clonotype is categorized as medium-sized. CDR3 coding DNA: TGCGCCAGCAGCCCCTGGCATGGAGACAACAACTATGGCTACACCTTC. Translated, it gives CASSPWHGDNNYGYTF. The chain uses TRBV4-1 and TRBJ1-2; no clear D gene. Germline V lookup: CDR1 MGHRA, CDR2 YSYEKL. V lost 4 bases and J lost 2, with 17 bases in between. The CDR3 has 16 amino acids.

In its sample, this clonotype is medium-sized. The gene calls are TRBV28 and TRBJ1-1, with a possible D match to TRBD1 (5 bases). The CDR3 spans 15 residues. CDR1 is MDHEN, CDR2 SYDVKM, per germline. The V and J ends lost 6 bases and 4 bases respectively, with 18 bases between them. In DNA, the CDR3 is TGTGCCAGCAGCCCGGGGGAGGGCCGGGGCACTGAAGCTTTCTTT. Translating it yields CASSPGEGRGTEAFF.

By share, this clonotype counts as medium-sized. This chain links TRBV27 with TRBJ2-4; maybe TRBD2 (5 bases). V was trimmed by 6 bases and J by 3 bases, leaving 21 bases between them. The CDR3 spans 17 residues. The germline V gene has CDR1 MNHEY and CDR2 SMNVEV (reference sequence). The CDR3 DNA sequence: TGTGCCAGCAGCCGGGGTTTGACCGTTGGAGGCAAAAACATTCAGTACTTC. This translates into CASSRGLTVGGKNIQYF.

This clonotype appeared a few times. The chain recombines TRBV27 with TRBJ2-7, with a tentative D call TRBD2 (6 bases). There are 14 residues in the CDR3. Germline V gene data show CDR1 as MNHEY and CDR2 as SMNVEV (reference sequence). V was trimmed by 3 bases and J by 2 bases, leaving 11 bases between them. In nucleotides, the CDR3 is TGTGCCAGCAGTTTGACGGGAGCCCCCTACGAGCAGTACTTC. This encodes CASSLTGAPYEQYF.

With respect to this clonotype: A read error may explain this, as a much larger clone is one base away. The chain uses TRBV7-3 and TRBJ2-3; perhaps D is TRBD1 or TRBD2 (5 bases each). Germline CDR1 and CDR2: SGHTA and FQGTGA. The CDR3 runs 14 residues. CDR3: CASSFWTQTGTQYF. The CDR3, as DNA: TGTGCCAGCAGCTTCTGGACTCAAACAGGTACGCAGTATTTT.